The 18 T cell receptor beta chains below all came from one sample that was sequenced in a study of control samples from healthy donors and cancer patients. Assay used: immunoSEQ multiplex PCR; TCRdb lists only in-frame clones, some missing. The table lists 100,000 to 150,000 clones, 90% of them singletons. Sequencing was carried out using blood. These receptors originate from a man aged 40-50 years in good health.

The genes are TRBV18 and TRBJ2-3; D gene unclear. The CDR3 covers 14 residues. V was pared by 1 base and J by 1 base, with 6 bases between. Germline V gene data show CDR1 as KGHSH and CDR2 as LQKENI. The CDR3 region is CASSPLLRTDTQYF. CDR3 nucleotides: TGTGCCAGCTCACCACTGTTGCGCACAGATACGCAGTATTTT.

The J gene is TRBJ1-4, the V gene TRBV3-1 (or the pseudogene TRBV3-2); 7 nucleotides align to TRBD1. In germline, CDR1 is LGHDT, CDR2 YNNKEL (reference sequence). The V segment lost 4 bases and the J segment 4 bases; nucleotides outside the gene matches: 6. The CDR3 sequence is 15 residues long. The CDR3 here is CASSPNRGVNEKLFF. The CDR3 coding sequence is TGTGCCAGCAGCCCAAACAGGGGCGTTAATGAAAAACTGTTTTTT.

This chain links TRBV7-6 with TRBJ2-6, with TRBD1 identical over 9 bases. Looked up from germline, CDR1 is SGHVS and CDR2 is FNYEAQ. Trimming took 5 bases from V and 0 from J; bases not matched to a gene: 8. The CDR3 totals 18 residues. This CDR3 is CASSLGTGLYSGANVLTF. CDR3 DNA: TGTGCCAGCAGCCTCGGGACAGGGCTTTACTCTGGGGCCAACGTCCTGACTTTC.

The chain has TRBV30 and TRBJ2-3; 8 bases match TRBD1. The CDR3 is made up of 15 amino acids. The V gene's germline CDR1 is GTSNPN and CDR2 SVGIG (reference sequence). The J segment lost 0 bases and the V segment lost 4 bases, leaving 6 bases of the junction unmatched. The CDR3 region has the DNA TGTGCCTGGACAACAGGGGGACAAAGCACAGATACGCAGTATTTT. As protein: CAWTTGGQSTDTQYF. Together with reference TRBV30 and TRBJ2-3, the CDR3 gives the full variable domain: SQTIHQWPATLVQPVGSPLSLECTVEGTSNPNLYWYRQAAGRGLQLLFYSVGIGQISSEVPQNLSASRPQDRQFILSSKKLLLSDSGFYLCAWTTGGQSTDTQYFGPGTRLTVL.

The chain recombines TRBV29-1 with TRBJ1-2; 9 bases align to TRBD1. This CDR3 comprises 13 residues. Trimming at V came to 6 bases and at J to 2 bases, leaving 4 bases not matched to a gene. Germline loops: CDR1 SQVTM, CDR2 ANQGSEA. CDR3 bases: TGCAGCGTGCGGGACAGGGCCAACTATGGCTACACCTTC. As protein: CSVRDRANYGYTF.

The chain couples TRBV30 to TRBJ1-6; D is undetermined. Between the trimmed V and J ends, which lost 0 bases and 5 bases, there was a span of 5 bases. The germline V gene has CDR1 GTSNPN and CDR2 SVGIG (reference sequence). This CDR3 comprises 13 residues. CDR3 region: CAWSVQHNSPLHF. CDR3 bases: TGTGCCTGGAGTGTACAGCATAATTCACCCCTCCACTTT.

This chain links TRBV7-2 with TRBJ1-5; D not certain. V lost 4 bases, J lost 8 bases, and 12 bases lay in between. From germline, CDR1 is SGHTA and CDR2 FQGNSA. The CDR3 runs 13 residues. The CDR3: CASSSSFSEPQHF. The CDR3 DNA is TGTGCCAGCAGCTCCTCCTTCTCAGAGCCCCAGCATTTT.

CDR3 protein: CASSRGQKNIQYF. CDR3 DNA sequence: TGTGCCAGCAGTAGGGGACAGAAAAACATTCAGTACTTC. The chain links TRBV7-2 to TRBJ2-4; 7 nucleotides match TRBD1. V was pared by 6 bases and J by 4 bases, with 3 bases of the junction left unmatched. The CDR3 loop spans 13 amino acids. Germline V CDR1 and CDR2: SGHTA, FQGNSA.

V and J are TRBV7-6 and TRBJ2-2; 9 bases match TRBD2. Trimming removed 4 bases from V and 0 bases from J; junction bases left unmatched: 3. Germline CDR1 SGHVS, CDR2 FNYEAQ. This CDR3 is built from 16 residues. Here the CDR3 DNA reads TGTGCCAGCAGCTACCGCGGGGGGGCGAACACCGGGGAGCTGTTTTTT. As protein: CASSYRGGANTGELFF.

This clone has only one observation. CDR3 residues: CASSITSGDGTDTQYF. In nucleotides, the CDR3 is TGTGCCAGTAGTATAACCAGCGGGGACGGTACAGATACGCAGTATTTT. The chain uses TRBV19 and TRBJ2-3, with TRBD2 identical over 7 bases. Germline V lookup: CDR1 LNHDA, CDR2 SQIVND (reference sequence). With 2 bases clipped from V and 3 bases from J, the junction kept 8 bases outside the gene matches. This CDR3 is built from 16 residues.

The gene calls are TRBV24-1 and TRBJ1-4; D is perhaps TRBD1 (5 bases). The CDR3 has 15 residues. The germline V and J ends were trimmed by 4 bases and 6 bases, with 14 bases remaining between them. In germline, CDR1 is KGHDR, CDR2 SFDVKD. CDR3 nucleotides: TGTGCCACCAGTGACCCCGGGACGGCGGATGAAAAACTGTTTTTT. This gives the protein CATSDPGTADEKLFF.

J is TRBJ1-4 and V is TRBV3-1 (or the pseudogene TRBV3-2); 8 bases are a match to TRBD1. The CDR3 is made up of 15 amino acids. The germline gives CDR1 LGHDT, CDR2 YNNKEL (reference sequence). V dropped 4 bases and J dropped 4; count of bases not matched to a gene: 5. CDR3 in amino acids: CASSLRQGINEKLFF. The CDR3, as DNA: TGTGCCAGCAGCCTACGACAGGGGATTAATGAAAAACTGTTTTTT.

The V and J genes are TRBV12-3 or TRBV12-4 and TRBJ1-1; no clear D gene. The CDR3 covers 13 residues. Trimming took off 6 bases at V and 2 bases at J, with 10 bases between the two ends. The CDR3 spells CASSSQLNTEAFF. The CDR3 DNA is TGTGCCAGCAGCAGCCAACTCAACACTGAAGCTTTCTTT.

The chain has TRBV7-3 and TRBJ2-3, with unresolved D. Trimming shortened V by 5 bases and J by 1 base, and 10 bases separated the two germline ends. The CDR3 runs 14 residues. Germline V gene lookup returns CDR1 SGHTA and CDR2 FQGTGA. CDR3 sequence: CASSPDFGTDTQYF. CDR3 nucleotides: TGTGCCAGCAGCCCCGACTTCGGCACAGATACGCAGTATTTT.

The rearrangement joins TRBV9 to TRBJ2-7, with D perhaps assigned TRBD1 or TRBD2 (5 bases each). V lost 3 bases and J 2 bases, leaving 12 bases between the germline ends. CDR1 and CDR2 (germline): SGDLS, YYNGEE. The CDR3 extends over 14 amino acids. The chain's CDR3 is CASSEDPGPYEQYF. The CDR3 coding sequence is TGTGCCAGCAGCGAGGACCCGGGGCCCTACGAGCAGTACTTC.

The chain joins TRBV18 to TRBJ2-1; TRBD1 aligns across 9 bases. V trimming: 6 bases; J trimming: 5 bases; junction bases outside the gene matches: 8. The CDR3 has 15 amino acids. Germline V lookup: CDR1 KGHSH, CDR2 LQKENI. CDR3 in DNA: TGTGCCAGCTCCACCGGGACAGGGCATGACAATGAGCAGTTCTTC. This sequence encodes CASSTGTGHDNEQFF.

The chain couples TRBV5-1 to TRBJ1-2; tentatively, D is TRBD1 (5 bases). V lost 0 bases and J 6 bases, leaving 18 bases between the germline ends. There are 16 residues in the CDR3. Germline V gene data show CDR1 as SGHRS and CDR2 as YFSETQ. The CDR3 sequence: CASSLDVGRADHGYTF. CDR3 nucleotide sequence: TGCGCCAGCAGCTTGGACGTGGGCAGGGCGGATCATGGCTACACCTTC.

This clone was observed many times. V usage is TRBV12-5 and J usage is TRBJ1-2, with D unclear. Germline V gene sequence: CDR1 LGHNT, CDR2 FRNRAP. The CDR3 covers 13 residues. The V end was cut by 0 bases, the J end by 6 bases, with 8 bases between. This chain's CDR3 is CASGLVETDGYTF. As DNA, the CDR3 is TGTGCTAGTGGTTTGGTTGAAACTGATGGCTACACCTTC.